This T cell receptor beta chain was sequenced during a study of blood T cell repertoires in COVID-19. About the research overall: Samples of COVID-19 (acute and convalescent) were obtained from the United States, Italy and Spain. The analysed material was cDNA or gDNA that came from T cells, B-cell-depleted T cells, or PBMCs.

V shed 2 bases and J 0 bases; nucleotides not matched to a gene: 9. Germline CDR1 is SEHNR and CDR2 is FQNEAQ (reference sequence). This CDR3 comprises 17 residues. Enrollment of patients from Seattle took place during active infection, with longitudinal follow-up. Data came from immunoSEQ multiplex PCR; TCRdb stores just in-frame clones and leaves some out. The repertoire holds over 250,000 clones, with approximately 84% as singletons. J is TRBJ1-1 and V is TRBV7-9; the match to TRBD1 covers 7 bases. The source of this sequence is a human donor with COVID-19, enrolled during active disease. The donor label of this sample is uncertain. Sample: peripheral blood. In DNA, the CDR3 is TGTGCCAGCAGCTTACGGGGGGGACAGCTCATGAACACTGAAGCTTTCTTT. It codes for CASSLRGGQLMNTEAFF.